This passage covers 10 T cell receptor beta chains from one sample sequenced in a study of blood T cell repertoires in COVID-19. Profiled with immunoSEQ multiplex PCR; TCRdb holds only in-frame clones, not every one. This sample has about 270,000 clones; 75% to 90% occur once, and the top ten carry roughly 2.5%. Specimen: PBMCs or T cells enriched from blood (not recorded which). These receptors came from a woman aged 18-35 years who had recovered from COVID-19.

V gene TRBV2 combines with J gene TRBJ1-1, with unresolved D. Germline V gene lookup returns CDR1 SNHLY and CDR2 FYNNEI. V was pared by 8 bases and J by 2 bases, with 12 bases between. The CDR3 sequence is 13 residues long. The CDR3 DNA follows: TGTGCCAGCGCGCCCGAAATTAACACTGAAGCTTTCTTT. Translated: CASAPEINTEAFF.

The rearrangement joins TRBV7-9 to TRBJ2-7, with TRBD1 matching 9 bases. From germline, CDR1 is SEHNR and CDR2 FQNEAQ (reference sequence). This CDR3 comprises 16 residues. With 5 bases clipped from V and 2 bases from J, the junction kept 10 bases outside the gene matches. The CDR3 protein is CASSDTGTGFPYEQYF. The CDR3 coding sequence is TGTGCCAGCAGCGATACCGGGACAGGGTTTCCCTACGAGCAGTACTTC. The entire variable domain, with the rest obtained from reference TRBV7-9 and TRBJ2-7, is as follows: DTGVSQNPRHKITKRGQNVTFRCDPISEHNRLYWYRQTLGQGPEFLTYFQNEAQLEKSRLLSDRFSAERPKGSFSTLEIQRTEQGDSAMYLCASSDTGTGFPYEQYFGPGTRLTVT.

In this sample, this clone turned up a few times. The chain links TRBV6-1 to TRBJ1-3; the D is unclear. This CDR3 is built from 15 residues. Germline V lookup: CDR1 MNHNS, CDR2 SASEGT. Trimming took 2 bases from V and 1 from J, leaving 9 bases between them. The CDR3 DNA reads TGTGCCAGCAGTGAACTCGTCGCGTCTGGAAACACCATATATTTT. Translating it yields CASSELVASGNTIYF.

Here the CDR3 reads CASSRAGGSNTGELFF. The CDR3 coding sequence is TGTGCCAGCAGCCGCGCGGGGGGGTCGAACACCGGGGAGCTGTTTTTT. The chain has TRBV7-8 and TRBJ2-2; 9 positions match TRBD2. The CDR3 runs to 16 residues. CDR1 and CDR2 (germline): SGHVS, FQNEAQ. The V gene end was trimmed by 5 bases and the J gene end by 0 bases; junction bases not matched to a gene: 4.

This chain uses TRBV29-1 with TRBJ2-5; 9 nucleotides match TRBD2. The CDR3 is made up of 14 amino acids. The junction had 10 bases not matched to a gene; V was cut back by 7 bases and J by 4 bases. Looked up from germline, CDR1 is SQVTM and CDR2 is ANQGSEA. CDR3 in amino acids: CSAGSSGGAETQYF. DNA of the CDR3: TGCAGCGCCGGGAGTAGCGGGGGAGCAGAGACCCAGTACTTC.

This clone was seen once. This chain uses TRBV10-1 with TRBJ1-2, with D perhaps TRBD1 (6 bases). The CDR3 consists of 13 residues. The V and J ends lost 3 bases and 4 bases respectively, with 9 bases between them. In germline, CDR1 is WNHNN, CDR2 SYGVQD (reference sequence). The CDR3 here is CASSEQGFYGYTF. CDR3 DNA: TGCGCCAGCAGTGAACAGGGTTTCTATGGCTACACCTTC.

The CDR3 DNA sequence: TGCGCCAGCAGCGTGGTCGGGAGCTCCTATAATTCACCCCTCCACTTT. Its translation is CASSVVGSSYNSPLHF. The genes are TRBV5-1 and TRBJ1-6; D unresolved. Germline CDR1 SGHRS, CDR2 YFSETQ. V lost 4 bases, J lost 0 bases, and 11 bases lay in between. CDR3 length equals 16 residues.

The chain carries TRBV19 and TRBJ1-2; 9 bases line up with TRBD1. CDR3 length equals 14 residues. Per the germline V gene, CDR1 is LNHDA and CDR2 is SQIVND (reference sequence). V lost 4 bases, J lost 2 bases, and 2 bases stayed unmatched. The CDR3 region has the DNA TGTGCCAGTAGTAGGGGGACAGGGAACTATGGCTACACCTTC. This codes for CASSRGTGNYGYTF.

The chain joins TRBV28 to TRBJ1-2, with D perhaps TRBD1 (6 bases). Between the trimmed V and J ends, which lost 6 bases and 5 bases, there was a span of 10 bases. Germline values: CDR1 MDHEN, CDR2 SYDVKM. CDR3 length: 12 amino acids. CDR3 amino acids: CASRDTGYGYTF. CDR3 coding DNA: TGTGCCAGCAGGGATACAGGGTATGGCTACACCTTC.

J is TRBJ1-2 and V is TRBV30; D call uncertain. Trimming took 1 base from V and 2 from J, leaving 5 bases between them. Per germline, CDR1 GTSNPN and CDR2 SVGIG (reference sequence). This CDR3 spans 12 amino acids. CDR3 nucleotide sequence: TGTGCCTGGAGTGGGGCCAACTATGGCTACACCTTC. Encoded protein: CAWSGANYGYTF.